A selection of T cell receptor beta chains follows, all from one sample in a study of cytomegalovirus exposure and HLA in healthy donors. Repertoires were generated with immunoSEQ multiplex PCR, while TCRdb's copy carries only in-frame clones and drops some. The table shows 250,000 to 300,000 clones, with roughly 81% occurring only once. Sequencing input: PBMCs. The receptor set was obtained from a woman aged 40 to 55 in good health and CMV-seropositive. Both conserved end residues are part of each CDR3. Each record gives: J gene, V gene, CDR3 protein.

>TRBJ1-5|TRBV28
CASSLPGGGGNQPQHF
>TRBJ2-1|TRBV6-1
CASSKRTGGPNEQFF
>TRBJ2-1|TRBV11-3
CASAAWDSYNEQFF
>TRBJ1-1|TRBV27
CASSLSRGLRTEAFF
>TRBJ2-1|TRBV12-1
CASSLGLQPPGNEQFF
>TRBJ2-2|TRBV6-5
CASSYWDRNTGELFF
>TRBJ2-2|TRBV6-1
CASIPDRGNTGELFF
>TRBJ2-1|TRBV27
CASSTSTSAYDNEQFF
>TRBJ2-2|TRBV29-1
CSVDAGKNTGELFF
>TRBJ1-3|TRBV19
CASSDTGTGTGNTIYF
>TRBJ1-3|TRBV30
CAWIPGGNTIYF
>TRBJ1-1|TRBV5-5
CASSLRTDTEAFF
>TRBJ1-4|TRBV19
CASSTGGKLFF
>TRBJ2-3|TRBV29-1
CSVGLAGGRVPDTQYF
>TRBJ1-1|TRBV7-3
CASSVQQNTEAFF
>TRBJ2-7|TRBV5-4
CASSPGRGGFEQYF
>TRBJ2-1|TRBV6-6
CASSYSPGELIEQFF
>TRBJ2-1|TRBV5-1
CASSQSTGGGYSYNEQFF
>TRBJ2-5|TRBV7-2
CASSLARGRETQYF
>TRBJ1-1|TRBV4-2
CASSQDVAGGRTEAFF
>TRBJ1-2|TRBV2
CASSEEGRNYGYTF
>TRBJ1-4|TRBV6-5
CASSLDRAGSKLFF
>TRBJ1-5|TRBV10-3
CAISEQGSNQPQHF
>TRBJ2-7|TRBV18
CASSPGGPEQYF
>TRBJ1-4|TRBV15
CATSRDPGEDEKLFF
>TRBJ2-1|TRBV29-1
CSVPGTASSYNEQFF
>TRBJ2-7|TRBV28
CASSTSGAVVYEQYF
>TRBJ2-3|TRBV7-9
CSSSLGAGASDTQYF
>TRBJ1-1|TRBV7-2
CASSLDRIAEAFF
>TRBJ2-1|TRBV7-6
CASSLESTTGRGEQFF
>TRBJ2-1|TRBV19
CASSSILAANYNEQFF
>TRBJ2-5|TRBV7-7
CASSFGGEETQYF
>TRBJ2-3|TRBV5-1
CASSQTSGETDTQYF
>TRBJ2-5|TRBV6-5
CASRRDVQETQYF
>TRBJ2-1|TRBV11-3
CASSPESGNNEQFF
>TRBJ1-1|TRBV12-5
CASGHQAGVPNTEAFF
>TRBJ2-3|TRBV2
CASSGAGGPSDTQYF
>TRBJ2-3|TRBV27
CASRLAPRRIDTQYF
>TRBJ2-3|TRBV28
CASSPDSGREADTQYF
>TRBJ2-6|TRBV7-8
CASSAGQVRSGANVLTF
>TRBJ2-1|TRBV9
CASSVEDVRGGNSYNEQFF
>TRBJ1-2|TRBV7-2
CASSLWSGGEYGYTF
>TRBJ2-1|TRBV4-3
CASSQDRRLAGPDEQFF
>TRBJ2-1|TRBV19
CASSILGVYNEQFF
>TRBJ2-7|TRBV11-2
CASSLDSLRTYEQYF
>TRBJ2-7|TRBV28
CASSFREGRVRYYEQYF